These T cell receptor beta chains were read from a single sample in a study of PD-1 blockade in classical Hodgkin lymphoma. TCRdb's copy holds only in-frame clones and misses some; the assay was immunoSEQ multiplex PCR. The table includes 15,000 to 20,000 clones, 80% to 95% detected once. The sequencing input was peripheral blood mononuclear cells (PBMCs). All receptors come from a human donor with classical Hodgkin lymphoma. Each CDR3 is given with its conserved first and last residue. D genes are given only for firm matches. Expanded clones are given a class, and other clones once, few, many or no size at all.

abundance	d_gene	v_gene	j_gene	CDR3nt	CDR3aa
NA	TRBD1	TRBV4-1	TRBJ1-2	TGCGCCAGCAGCGAATCCGGTGGGACAGGGGCCGAACCTAACTATGGCTACACCTTC	CASSESGGTGAEPNYGYTF
NA	TRBD2	TRBV4-1	TRBJ2-1	TGCGCCAGCAGCAAGACTAGCGGGATTTACAATGAGCAGTTCTTC	CASSKTSGIYNEQFF
NA	NA	TRBV14	TRBJ1-4	TGTGCCAGCAGCGTTGGGTCAGTGGAAAAACTGTTTTTT	CASSVGSVEKLFF
few	NA	TRBV7-9	TRBJ2-7	TGTGCCAGCAGCTTAGATCTGGGAGGCCACGAGCAGTACTTC	CASSLDLGGHEQYF
NA	NA	TRBV19	TRBJ1-2	TGTGCCAGTAGCCCCGGGGGCTATGGCTACACCTTC	CASSPGGYGYTF
NA	TRBD1	TRBV7-9	TRBJ1-1	TGTGCCAGCAGACCAAGACAGGGACGGAACACTGAAGCTTTCTTT	CASRPRQGRNTEAFF
NA	TRBD2	TRBV5-4	TRBJ2-3	TGTGCCAGCAGCTTGGTAGCGGGAGGCACAGATACGCAGTATTTT	CASSLVAGGTDTQYF
once	TRBD2	TRBV9	TRBJ2-3	TGTGCCAGCAGCGGCGGGACTAGCGGGGGGATTAGCACAGATACGCAGTATTTT	CASSGGTSGGISTDTQYF
NA	TRBD1	TRBV2	TRBJ1-2	TGTGCCAGCGCCGAGGGACAGGGACTTCGGGGCTACACCTTC	CASAEGQGLRGYTF
NA	NA	TRBV5-4	TRBJ1-2	TGTGCCAGCAGCCCCGGCCGGGCAGGGTTCGGCTACACCTTC	CASSPGRAGFGYTF
NA	NA	TRBV27	TRBJ2-2	TGTGCCAGCAGTTCCCGGCCCTACGGGTGGACCGGGGAGCTGTTTTTT	CASSSRPYGWTGELFF
NA	TRBD2	TRBV30	TRBJ2-2	TGTGCCTTGGCAGCGGGAGTCAGTACCGGGGAGCTGTTTTTT	CALAAGVSTGELFF
NA	NA	TRBV30	TRBJ2-7	TGTGCCTGGAGTTATCCAGGGGGGGGTTACGAGCAGTACTTC	CAWSYPGGGYEQYF
NA	NA	TRBV29-1	TRBJ1-1	TGCAGCGTTCTCAATTGGGGCCGGAACACTGAAGCTTTCTTT	CSVLNWGRNTEAFF
NA	NA	TRBV15	TRBJ2-1	TGTGCCACCAGCAGAGACGACACAGACAATGAGCAGTTCTTC	CATSRDDTDNEQFF
few	NA	TRBV5-6	TRBJ2-2	TGTGCCAGCAGCTCGGGCTTGACGGCATCGGTCGGCGCCGGGGAGCTGTTTTTT	CASSSGLTASVGAGELFF
NA	NA	TRBV7-2	TRBJ2-1	TGTGCCAGCAGCCCCGGGACCCTAAGACCCATCCAGGGGCATGAGCAGTTCTTC	CASSPGTLRPIQGHEQFF
once	NA	TRBV6-5	TRBJ1-5	TGTGCCAGCAGTTCAACGGGCAATCAGCCCCAGCATTTT	CASSSTGNQPQHF